These 18 T cell receptor beta chains came from one sample sequenced in a study of CD8+CD57+ T cells in acquired aplastic anemia. It was genomic DNA that served as the template for profiling TCR beta VDJ and CDR3. TCRdb passed the reads through MiXCR, listing each CDR3 protein once. The sample has 350,000 to 450,000 distinct CDR3 sequences, 55% to 75% seen once. The sample consisted of sorted CD4+, CD8+, or CD8+CD57+ T cells (not recorded which) from PBMCs. All receptors come from a human donor in good health, serving as a control.

About this clonotype itself: An end of the junction differs from the germline gene, which may be a read error. V usage is TRBV2 and J usage is TRBJ2-6, with TRBD1 matching over 8 bases. Germline V CDR1 and CDR2: SNHLY, FYNNEI. The CDR3 is 17 residues long. The CDR3 nucleotides read TGCGCCAGCAGCTACGGACAGGGCCGGGCTGGGTCCAACGTCCTGACTTTC. Amino acids: CASSYGQGRAGSNVLTF.

The V call is TRBV9, the J call TRBJ2-5; TRBD1 or TRBD2 may be the D gene (5 bases each). V was pared by 1 base and J by 11 bases, with 21 bases between. The length of the CDR3 is 15 residues. Germline V gene data show CDR1 as SGDLS and CDR2 as YYNGEE. For the CDR3, the DNA is TGTGCCAGCAGCGTAAGGATGGGGGTGGAGACGCAGCAGTACTTC. This translates into CASSVRMGVETQQYF.

The rearrangement joins TRBV19 to TRBJ1-3; the match to TRBD1 covers 9 bases. V was pared by 7 bases and J by 16 bases, with 23 bases of the junction left unmatched. The CDR3 length is 16 residues. Germline assignment: CDR1 LNHDA and CDR2 SQIVND (reference sequence). The CDR3 region has the DNA TGTGCCAGTACCACAGGGGGCTTCTGTGGCTACACCATCGGTTATTTT. It yields the protein CASTTGGFCGYTIGYF.

This clonotype has just a few counts. A much larger clonotype is one base distant, so this may be a read error. The chain recombines TRBV10-3 with TRBJ1-1, with D tentatively TRBD1 (5 bases). This CDR3 contains 12 residues. The V end was cut by 3 bases, the J end by 7 bases, with 9 bases between. CDR1 is ENHRY, CDR2 SYGVKD, per germline. Written as DNA, the CDR3 is TGTGCCATCAGTGAAAGTGGGGGTGAAGCTTTCTTT. Translating it yields CAISESGGEAFF.

V usage is TRBV12-3 or TRBV12-4 and J usage is TRBJ2-7; no firm D call. Deletions cut 8 bases from V and 4 bases from J, with 6 bases between. The CDR3 contains 10 residues. CDR3 DNA sequence: TGTGCCAGCTGCCTGTACGAGCAGTACTTC. Residues: CASCLYEQYF.

The V and J genes are TRBV6-6 and TRBJ2-5; D may be TRBD2 (5 bases). Between the trimmed V and J ends, which lost 7 bases and 4 bases, there was a span of 10 bases. In germline, CDR1 is MNHNY, CDR2 SVGAGI (reference sequence). The CDR3 is made up of 12 amino acids. CDR3 in amino acids: CASKQRGETQYF. The CDR3, as DNA: TGTGCCAGCAAACAACGGGGAGAGACCCAGTACTTC.

Details on this clonotype: Being one base from a much bigger clone, this may be a read error. The chain couples TRBV30 to TRBJ1-2; 8 bases agree with TRBD1. This CDR3 has 13 residues. In germline, CDR1 is GTSNPN, CDR2 SVGIG (reference sequence). The DNA of the CDR3 is TGTGCCTGGAATACAGGGGGTAACTATGACTACACCTTC. Amino acid sequence: CAWNTGGNYDYTF. Variable domain in full (rest from reference TRBV30 and TRBJ1-2): SQTIHQWPATLVQPVGSPLSLECTVEGTSNPNLYWYRQAAGRGLQLLFYSVGIGQISSEVPQNLSASRPQDRQFILSSKKLLLSDSGFYLCAWNTGGNYDYTFGSGTRLTVV.

The J gene is TRBJ2-1, the V gene TRBV12-3 or TRBV12-4, with no clear D. V gave up 6 bases and J gave up 2 bases, with 11 bases separating them. The CDR3 totals 14 residues. The CDR3 here is CASSQDPTYNEQFF. The CDR3 nucleotides read TGTGCCAGCAGCCAGGACCCGACCTACAATGAGCAGTTCTTC.

This clonotype was recorded at least ten times. The J gene is TRBJ2-2, the V gene TRBV7-2; 8 positions agree with TRBD1. Trimming cost V 5 bases and J 6 bases; bases outside gene matches: 8. CDR1 SGHTA and CDR2 FQGNSA come from the germline V gene. This CDR3 spans 15 amino acids. The CDR3 reads CASSRAGGFAGELFF. Here the CDR3 DNA reads TGTGCCAGCAGCCGGGCAGGGGGCTTCGCCGGGGAGCTGTTTTTT.

In its sample, this clonotype was seen a few times. One base away lies a much larger clone, so this may be a sequencing read error. The rearrangement joins TRBV11-1 to TRBJ2-7; 12 bases line up with TRBD1. Germline CDR1 reads SGHAT; CDR2 reads FQDESV (reference sequence). The CDR3 spans 18 residues. The CDR3 DNA reads TGTGCCAGCAGCCCCCTTCGGGGACAGGGGGCGAATTCCTACGGGCAGTACTTC. It translates to CASSPLRGQGANSYGQYF.

This clonotype occurred once. The chain recombines TRBV7-9 with TRBJ2-7; D gene uncertain. The CDR3 runs to 13 residues. Germline values: CDR1 SEHNR, CDR2 FQNEAQ (reference sequence). V was pared by 5 bases and J by 6 bases, with 14 bases between. The CDR3 DNA is TGTGCCAGCAGCATCGGGTGGATTGGCGAGCAGTACTTC. Protein sequence: CASSIGWIGEQYF.

This clonotype was recorded many times. This chain links TRBV4-3 with TRBJ1-1; D gene uncertain. In germline, CDR1 is LGHNA, CDR2 YSLEER. The CDR3 totals 14 residues. Trimming stripped 4 bases from V and 6 bases from J, with 15 bases between. The CDR3: CASSPYLVVPEAFF. In nucleotides, the CDR3 is TGCGCCAGCAGCCCTTACTTGGTTGTACCTGAAGCTTTCTTT.

In the case of this clonotype: One end of the junction is discordant with germline, which a read error may explain. This chain links TRBV27 with TRBJ2-1; 7 nucleotides align to TRBD1. The CDR3 runs 14 residues. The V gene's germline CDR1 is MNHEY and CDR2 SMNVEV (reference sequence). CDR3 DNA: TGTGCCAGCAGCCTATTGGGACAGTTAAATGTGCAGTTCTTC. Translation gives CASSLLGQLNVQFF.

This chain joins TRBV20-1 and TRBJ2-2, with D tentatively TRBD2 (5 bases). V lost 4 bases, J lost 12 bases, and 18 bases lay in between. CDR1 is DFQATT, CDR2 SNEGSKA, per germline (reference sequence). This CDR3 region has 13 residues. The CDR3 bases are TGCAGTGCTATCGAGAGGGCTGTCGGAAAGCTGTTTTTT. Translated: CSAIERAVGKLFF.

This clonotype was counted many times. V is TRBV7-2 and J is TRBJ1-2; a weak D match, TRBD1 (6 bases). The V gene lost 2 bases and the J gene lost 8 bases, with 18 bases spanning the gap. Germline V gene sequence: CDR1 SGHTA, CDR2 FQGNSA. The CDR3 extends over 15 amino acids. As DNA, the CDR3 is TGTGCCAGCAGCTTACGTGGACAGTCATCCAGCGGCTACACCTTC. The encoded protein is CASSLRGQSSSGYTF.

The gene calls are TRBV19 and TRBJ2-7; possible D gene TRBD1, 6 bases. The CDR3 covers 15 residues. Looked up from germline, CDR1 is LNHDA and CDR2 is SQIVND (reference sequence). The V end lost 5 bases, the J end lost 0 bases, and 14 bases lay between the germline ends. The CDR3 reads CASSSRGQGSYEQYF. The CDR3 region has the DNA TGTGCCAGTAGTTCCAGGGGTCAGGGCTCCTACGAGCAGTACTTC.

The J gene is TRBJ2-3, the V gene TRBV12-3 or TRBV12-4, with 9 nucleotides matching TRBD2. V lost 5 bases to trimming and J lost 5 bases; unmatched junction nucleotides: 14. The CDR3 length is 17 residues. The DNA for the CDR3 is TGTGCCAGCAGTCAAGGATGGGCGGGGGGGCTCGGAGATACGCAGTATTTT. It codes for CASSQGWAGGLGDTQYF.

Note on this clonotype: This is likely a read error, given that the CDR3 carries no conserved phenylalanine or tryptophan at its end. The limits of the CDR3 on the DNA are not certain, so only TCRdb's listed CDR3 is given. The genes are TRBV7-9 and TRBJ2-3; TRBD1, the D gene given by the table, was not confirmed from the DNA. The CDR3 comprises 13 residues, both ends counted. Per germline, CDR1 SEHNR and CDR2 FQNEAQ (reference sequence). The CDR3 reads CASSPTGGGTEKL.